Listed here is a single T cell receptor (beta chain). Its antigen is still unknown. PCR primers comprised 60 Vbeta and 13 Jbeta primers. Repertoires were generated with immunoSEQ multiplex PCR, while TCRdb's copy carries only in-frame clones and drops some. The sample contains around 210,000 clones, around 83% of which appear only once. This record comes from a study of cytomegalovirus exposure and HLA in healthy donors. General study results and limits: When a later analysis was performed, an Asian-associated ancestry cluster reportedly had fewer N-insertions than the roughly 700-donor mean.

The TCR was taken from a woman aged 40-49 years in good health and CMV-seronegative. Sequencing was done on a sample of PBMCs.

CDR3 in amino acids: CASRDRYSNQPQHF. DNA for the CDR3: TGTGCCAGCAGGGACAGGTATAGCAATCAGCCCCAGCATTTT. This sequence joins TRBV27 and TRBJ1-5; 7 bases fit TRBD1. V was pared by 6 bases and J by 0 bases, with 2 bases of the junction left unmatched. The CDR3 consists of 14 residues. Germline V gene lookup returns CDR1 MNHEY and CDR2 SMNVEV (reference sequence).